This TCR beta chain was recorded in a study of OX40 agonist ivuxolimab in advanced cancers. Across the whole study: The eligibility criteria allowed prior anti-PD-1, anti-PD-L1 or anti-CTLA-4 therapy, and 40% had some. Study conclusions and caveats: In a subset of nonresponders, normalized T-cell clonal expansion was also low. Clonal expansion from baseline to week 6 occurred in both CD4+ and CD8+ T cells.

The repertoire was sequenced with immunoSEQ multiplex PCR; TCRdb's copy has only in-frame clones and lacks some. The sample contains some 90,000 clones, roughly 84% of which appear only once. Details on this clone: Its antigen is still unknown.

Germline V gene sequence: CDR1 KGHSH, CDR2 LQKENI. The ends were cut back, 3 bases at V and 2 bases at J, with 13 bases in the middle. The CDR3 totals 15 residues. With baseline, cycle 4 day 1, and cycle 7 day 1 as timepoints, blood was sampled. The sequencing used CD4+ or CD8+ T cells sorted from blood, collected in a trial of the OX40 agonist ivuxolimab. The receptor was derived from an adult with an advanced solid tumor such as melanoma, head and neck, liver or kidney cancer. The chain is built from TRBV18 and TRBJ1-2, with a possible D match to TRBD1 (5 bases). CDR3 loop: CASSPTSGRNYGYTF. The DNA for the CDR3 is TGTGCCAGCTCACCGACTTCGGGACGGAACTATGGCTACACCTTC.